This T cell receptor beta chain is drawn from a study of T cells in Graves' hyperthyroidism and ophthalmopathy. Amplified TCR beta CDR3 regions derived from RNA transcripts. When the TCR CDR3 underwent first-round RT-PCR, the HTBI primer set was used. TCRdb processed the multiplex PCR reads anew with MiXCR; each CDR3 protein has one entry. The data show over 45,000 distinct CDR3 sequences, less than 50% seen once. The PBMCs were taken from approximately 11 ml of fresh peripheral blood. This clonotype was counted many times. With V trimmed by 6 bases and J by 4 bases, 10 bases remained unmatched. CDR3 length: 15 amino acids. Germline CDR1 DFQATT, CDR2 SNEGSKA (reference sequence).

The receptor was isolated from a woman aged 30 to 39 with Graves' ophthalmopathy. The rearrangement joins TRBV20-1 to TRBJ2-3, with 10 nucleotides matching TRBD1. Sample: blood. CDR3 in amino acids: CSASNPGTGADTQYF. In nucleotides, the CDR3 is TGCAGTGCATCAAACCCCGGGACAGGGGCAGATACGCAGTATTTT.